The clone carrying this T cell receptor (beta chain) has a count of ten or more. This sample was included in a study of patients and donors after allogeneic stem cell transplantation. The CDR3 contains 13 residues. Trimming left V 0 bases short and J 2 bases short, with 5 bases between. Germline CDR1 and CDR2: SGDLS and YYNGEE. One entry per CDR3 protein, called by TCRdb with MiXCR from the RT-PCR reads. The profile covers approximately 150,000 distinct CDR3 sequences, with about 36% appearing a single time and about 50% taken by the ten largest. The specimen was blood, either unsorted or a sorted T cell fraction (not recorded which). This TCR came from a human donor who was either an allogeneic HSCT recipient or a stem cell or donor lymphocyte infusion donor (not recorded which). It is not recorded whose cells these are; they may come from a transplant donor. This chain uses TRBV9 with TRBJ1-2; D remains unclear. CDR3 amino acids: CASSVEQNYGYTF. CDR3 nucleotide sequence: TGTGCCAGCAGCGTAGAACAGAACTATGGCTACACCTTC.